This T cell receptor (beta chain) was found in a study of regulatory T cells in long-lasting Graves disease. Arm-PCR with iRepertoire HTBI primers amplified the CDR3 regions for these TCR beta libraries. MiXCR, run by TCRdb on the multiplex PCR reads, gives a single entry per CDR3 protein. The table lists roughly 560,000 distinct CDR3 sequences, about 16% of them singletons. Study-wide results and caveats: Only peripheral blood was studied, not thyroid tissue.

This CDR3 has 16 residues. V was clipped by 0 bases and J by 8 bases, with 16 bases between them. CDR1 and CDR2 from the germline V gene are MNHEY and SMNVEV (reference sequence). In its sample, this clonotype was seen many times. Its target is not known. Described time point: newly diagnosed GD, antithyroid drugs for less than 3 months. RNA extracted from PBMCs served as the sequencing template. These same data were also listed under a study on T cells in Graves' hyperthyroidism and ophthalmopathy.

Sequenced material: peripheral blood mononuclear cells (PBMCs), taken at new diagnosis, from a patient treated with antithyroid drugs. The TCR comes from a woman aged 40 to 65 with Graves disease. This chain uses TRBV27 with TRBJ1-4; D may be TRBD1 (5 bases). In DNA, the CDR3 is TGTGCCAGCAGTTTATCGGGGAGGGGCAAAGGCGAAAAACTGTTTTTT. Protein sequence: CASSLSGRGKGEKLFF.